This T cell receptor (beta chain) was sequenced for a study of blood T cell repertoires in COVID-19. As for the study in general: Sites in the United States, Italy and Spain provided acute and convalescent COVID-19 samples.

Profiled with immunoSEQ multiplex PCR; TCRdb holds only in-frame clones, not every one. This sample has some 300,000 clones, with about nine tenths found just once. Enrolled through a virtual design, the participants were between roughly 18 and 90 years of age and came from approximately 25 US areas. Cohort assignment relied on participant-reported clinical history. The germline V gene has CDR1 MNHEY and CDR2 SMNVEV (reference sequence). Trimming removed 6 bases at V and 0 bases at J, with 14 bases between. CDR3 length: 16 residues. The clonotype was recovered from a woman aged 25 to 39 who had recovered from COVID-19. The chain uses TRBV27 and TRBJ2-2, with D possibly matching TRBD1 (5 bases). Sequences were obtained from PBMCs or T cells enriched from blood (not recorded which). The CDR3 DNA reads as TGTGCCAGCAGACAAACGACAGCCTCGAACACCGGGGAGCTGTTTTTT. Translating gives CASRQTTASNTGELFF.